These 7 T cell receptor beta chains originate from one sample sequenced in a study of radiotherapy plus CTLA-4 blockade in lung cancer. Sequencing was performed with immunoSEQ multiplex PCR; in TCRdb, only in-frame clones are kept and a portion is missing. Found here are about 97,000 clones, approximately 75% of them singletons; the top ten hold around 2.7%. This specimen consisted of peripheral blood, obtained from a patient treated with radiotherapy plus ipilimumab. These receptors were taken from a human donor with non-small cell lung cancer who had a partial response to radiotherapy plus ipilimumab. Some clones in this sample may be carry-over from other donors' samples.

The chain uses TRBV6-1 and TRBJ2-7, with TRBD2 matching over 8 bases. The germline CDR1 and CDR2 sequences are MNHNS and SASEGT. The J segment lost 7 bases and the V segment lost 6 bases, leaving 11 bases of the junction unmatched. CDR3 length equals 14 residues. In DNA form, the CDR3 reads TGTGCCAGCAGGGCGGGACTAGGCAACGGGGAGCAGTACTTC. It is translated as CASRAGLGNGEQYF.

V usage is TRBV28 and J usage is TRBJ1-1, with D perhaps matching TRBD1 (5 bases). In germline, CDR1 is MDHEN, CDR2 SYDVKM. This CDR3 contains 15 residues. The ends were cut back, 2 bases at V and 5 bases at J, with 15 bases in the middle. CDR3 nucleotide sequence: TGTGCCAGCAGTTTACAGGGCCCAACAGAGACTGAAGCTTTCTTT. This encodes CASSLQGPTETEAFF.

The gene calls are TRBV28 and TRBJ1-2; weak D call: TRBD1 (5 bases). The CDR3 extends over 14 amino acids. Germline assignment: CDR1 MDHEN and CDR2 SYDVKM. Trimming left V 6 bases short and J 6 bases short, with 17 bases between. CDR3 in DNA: TGTGCCAGCAGCCCATCGCCAGGGTCAGATGGCTACACCTTC. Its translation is CASSPSPGSDGYTF.

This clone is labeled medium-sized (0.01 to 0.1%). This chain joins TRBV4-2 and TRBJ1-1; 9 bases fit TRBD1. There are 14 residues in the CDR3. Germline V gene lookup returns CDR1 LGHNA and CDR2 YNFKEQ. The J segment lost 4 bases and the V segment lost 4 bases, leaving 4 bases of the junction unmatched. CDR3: CASSRTGEGTEAFF. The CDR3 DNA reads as TGTGCCAGCAGCCGGACAGGGGAGGGCACTGAAGCTTTCTTT.

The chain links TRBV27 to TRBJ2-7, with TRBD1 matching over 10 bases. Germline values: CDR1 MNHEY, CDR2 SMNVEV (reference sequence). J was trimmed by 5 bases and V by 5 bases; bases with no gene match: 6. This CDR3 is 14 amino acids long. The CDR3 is CASSPGTGVDEQYF. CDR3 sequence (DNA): TGTGCCAGCAGTCCCGGGACAGGGGTCGACGAGCAGTACTTC.

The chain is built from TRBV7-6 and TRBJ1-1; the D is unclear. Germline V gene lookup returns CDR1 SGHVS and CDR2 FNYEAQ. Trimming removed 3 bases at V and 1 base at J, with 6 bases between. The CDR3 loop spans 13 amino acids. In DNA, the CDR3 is TGTGCCAGCAGCTTTCAGGAGAACACTGAAGCTTTCTTT. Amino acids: CASSFQENTEAFF.

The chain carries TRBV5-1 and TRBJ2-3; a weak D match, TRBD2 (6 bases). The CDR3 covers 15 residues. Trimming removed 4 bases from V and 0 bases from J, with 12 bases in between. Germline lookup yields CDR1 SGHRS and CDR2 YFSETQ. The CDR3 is CASSQSSGSTDTQYF. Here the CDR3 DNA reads TGCGCCAGCAGCCAATCAAGCGGGAGCACAGATACGCAGTATTTT.